The 19 T cell receptor beta chains below come from one sample, sequenced in a study of blood T cells in healthy people across ages. Using a J-beta primer mix together with a sample-barcoded 5' primer, a second PCR was run for about 6 to 12 cycles. TCRdb re-called the 5' RACE reads through MiXCR, storing one row per CDR3 protein. The sample records some 1.5 million distinct CDR3 sequences, approximately 28% being singletons. Sequencing was done on a sample of blood. The receptor set was obtained from a woman aged 30 to 39 in good health.

This chain joins TRBV20-1 and TRBJ1-4, with no clear D. Per the germline V gene, CDR1 is DFQATT and CDR2 is SNEGSKA (reference sequence). The CDR3 spans 13 residues. V shed 1 base and J shed 6 bases, with 9 bases lying between them. The CDR3 region has the DNA TGCAGTGCTAGAGGTGGAGGCGATGAAAAACTGTTTTTT. This codes for CSARGGGDEKLFF.

This clonotype was detected ten times or more. The V call is TRBV29-1, the J call TRBJ2-7; D perhaps matches TRBD1 (6 bases). The CDR3 totals 17 residues. Germline V gene sequence: CDR1 SQVTM, CDR2 ANQGSEA. V lost 1 base to trimming and J lost 0 bases, with 19 bases between them. DNA for the CDR3: TGCAGCGTTGAAGTTCGGCCAGGGGTGTTTAGCTCCTACGAGCAGTACTTC. Encoded protein: CSVEVRPGVFSSYEQYF.

Of note for this clonotype: A read error may be the cause here, since a much bigger clone is one base away. The chain employs TRBV6-5 and TRBJ2-7, with 10 bases fitting TRBD2. This CDR3 is 14 amino acids long. The ends lost 3 bases at V and 7 bases at J; junction bases unmatched: 6. CDR1 MNHEY and CDR2 SVGAGI come from the germline V gene. CDR3 DNA sequence: TGTGCCAGCAGTTATAAGCGGGGGGGTGATGAGCAGTACTTC. Its translation: CASSYKRGGDEQYF.

This clonotype was seen a handful of times. This chain joins TRBV7-6 and TRBJ1-2, with a possible D match to TRBD1 (6 bases). CDR1 SGHVS and CDR2 FNYEAQ come from the germline V gene. This CDR3 comprises 15 residues. V shed 2 bases and J shed 4 bases, with 14 bases lying between them. The CDR3 is CASSLTIDRFYGYTF. The CDR3 DNA sequence: TGTGCCAGCAGCTTAACCATAGACAGGTTCTATGGCTACACCTTC. Drawing the rest from reference TRBV7-6 and TRBJ1-2, the complete variable domain is GAGVSQSPRYKVTKRGQDVALRCDPISGHVSLYWYRQALGQGPEFLTYFNYEAQQDKSGLPNDRFSAERPEGSISTLTIQRTEQRDSAMYRCASSLTIDRFYGYTFGSGTRLTVV.

This chain uses TRBV19 with TRBJ2-5, with D tentatively TRBD1 (6 bases). The CDR3 length is 15 residues. Germline CDR1 and CDR2: LNHDA and SQIVND (reference sequence). V was pared by 5 bases and J by 2 bases, with 15 bases between. CDR3 region: CASSWSTGSQETQYF. The CDR3 DNA is TGTGCCAGTAGTTGGTCTACAGGGTCTCAAGAGACCCAGTACTTC. Full variable domain (outside the CDR3, taken from reference TRBV19 and TRBJ2-5): DGGITQSPKYLFRKEGQNVTLSCEQNLNHDAMYWYRQDPGQGLRLIYYSQIVNDFQKGDIAEGYSVSREKKESFPLTVTSAQKNPTAFYLCASSWSTGSQETQYFGPGTRLLVL.

This clonotype was recorded a few times. CDR3 sequence: CATSRDPGTGANVLTF. In DNA, the CDR3 is TGTGCCACCAGCAGAGACCCAGGAACTGGGGCCAACGTCCTGACTTTC. The chain recombines TRBV15 with TRBJ2-6; D not resolved. The CDR3 runs 16 residues. V was cut by 0 bases and J by 2 bases, with 8 bases left in between. Germline-derived CDR1 and CDR2 are LNHNV and YYDKDF (reference sequence).

This clonotype appeared a few times. The chain uses TRBV9 and TRBJ1-2, with 11 positions matching TRBD1. CDR1 is SGDLS and CDR2 is YYNGEE in the germline V gene. The CDR3 extends over 15 amino acids. With V trimmed by 3 bases and J by 4 bases, 5 bases remained unmatched. The CDR3 spells CASSAIGTGGYGYTF. The CDR3 nucleotides read TGTGCCAGCAGCGCGATAGGGACAGGGGGCTATGGCTACACCTTC.

A word on this clonotype: The junction differs from germline at one of its ends, possibly a read error. The chain links TRBV18 to TRBJ2-5; possible D gene TRBD2, 6 bases. CDR1 KGHSH and CDR2 LQKENI come from the germline V gene. This CDR3 region has 13 residues. CDR3 DNA: TGTGTCAGCTCACCGCGGGAACAAGAGACCCAGTACTTC. It translates to CVSSPREQETQYF.

This clonotype was counted once. The chain uses TRBV20-1 and TRBJ1-3; possible D gene TRBD1, 5 bases. V dropped 1 base and J dropped 2 bases, with 12 bases sitting between them. Germline CDR1 reads DFQATT; CDR2 reads SNEGSKA (reference sequence). CDR3 length equals 15 residues. The CDR3 loop reads CSARGGGETGNTIYF. The CDR3 nucleotides are TGCAGTGCTAGAGGGGGAGGGGAAACTGGAAACACCATATATTTT.

This clonotype was seen at least ten times. The rearrangement uses TRBV2 and TRBJ2-7; 9 positions agree with TRBD2. V was clipped by 4 bases and J by 4 bases; unmatched bases: 11. CDR1 and CDR2 (germline): SNHLY, FYNNEI. This CDR3 is built from 16 residues. In DNA form, the CDR3 reads TGTGCCAGCAGTGTCCACGCTAGCGGGGCCGCTTACGAGCAGTACTTC. Amino acids: CASSVHASGAAYEQYF.

This clonotype was picked up many times. CDR3 region: CASSQEAEGRGYGYTF. Here the CDR3 DNA reads TGCGCCAGCAGCCAAGAAGCAGAAGGGAGGGGGTATGGCTACACCTTC. The V gene is TRBV4-1, the J gene TRBJ1-2; tentatively, D is TRBD1 (6 bases). Germline lookup yields CDR1 MGHRA and CDR2 YSYEKL. This CDR3 has 16 residues. V lost 0 bases, J lost 5 bases, and 16 bases lay in between.

This clonotype was counted ten times or more. V and J are TRBV7-2 and TRBJ2-6; weak D call: TRBD2 (6 bases). CDR1 and CDR2 from the germline V gene are SGHTA and FQGNSA. The CDR3 is made up of 17 amino acids. Trimming shortened V by 2 bases and J by 0 bases, and 11 bases separated the two germline ends. CDR3 DNA: TGTGCCAGCAGCTTATCCGGGGGAAGCTCTGGGGCCAACGTCCTGACTTTC. It codes for CASSLSGGSSGANVLTF. Looking up the rest from reference TRBV7-2 and TRBJ2-6 gives the full variable domain: GAGVSQSPSNKVTEKGKDVELRCDPISGHTALYWYRQSLGQGLEFLIYFQGNSAPDKSGLPSDRFSAERTGGSVSTLTIQRTQQEDSAVYLCASSLSGGSSGANVLTFGAGSRLTVL.

The chain carries TRBV5-1 and TRBJ2-5, with 13 bases aligning to TRBD2. CDR1 is SGHRS and CDR2 is YFSETQ in the germline V gene. Trimming cost V 3 bases and J 5 bases; bases outside gene matches: 4. The CDR3 loop spans 15 amino acids. This chain's CDR3 is CASSSGLAGWETQYF. The CDR3 nucleotides read TGCGCCAGCAGCTCGGGACTAGCGGGGTGGGAGACCCAGTACTTC.

This clonotype has just a few counts. This chain links TRBV13 with TRBJ1-5; D is possibly TRBD1 (6 bases). V lost 9 bases and J lost 0, with 18 bases in between. This CDR3 comprises 16 residues. Per germline, CDR1 PRHDT and CDR2 FYEKMQ (reference sequence). The CDR3 is CASGKKDRYSNQPQHF. CDR3 nucleotides: TGTGCCAGTGGGAAAAAGGACAGATATAGCAATCAGCCCCAGCATTTT.

Regarding this clonotype: A read error may produce the germline difference seen at one junction end. As DNA, the CDR3 is TGCACCGTTAGCTCTAAGAAGGGGGGCTCCCGAGGGGAAAAACTGTTTTTT. Amino acid sequence: CTVSSKKGGSRGEKLFF. The rearrangement links TRBV29-1 to TRBJ1-4, with D possibly matching TRBD1 (6 bases). This CDR3 region has 17 residues. Germline CDR1 reads SQVTM; CDR2 reads ANQGSEA. The full variable domain, with the rest looked up from reference TRBV29-1 and TRBJ1-4, is SAVISQKPSRDICQRGTSLTIQCQVDSQVTMMFWYRQQPGQSLTLIATANQGSEATYESGFVIDKFPISRPNLTFSTLTVSNMSPEDSSIYLCTVSSKKGGSRGEKLFFGSGTQLSVL.

V gene TRBV20-1 combines with J gene TRBJ2-1, with 7 bases lining up with TRBD2. There are 15 residues in the CDR3. Losses at the gene ends were 5 bases for V and 7 bases for J; bases not matched to a gene: 14. Germline CDR1 is DFQATT and CDR2 is SNEGSKA (reference sequence). The CDR3 protein is CSALAGEAGDNEQFF. The CDR3 nucleotides read TGCAGTGCTTTAGCGGGCGAGGCCGGGGATAATGAGCAGTTCTTC.

The CDR3 coding sequence is TGCGCCAGCACCCTAACTAGCGGGAACGACCACGAGCAGTACTTC. It yields the protein CASTLTSGNDHEQYF. The chain employs TRBV10-2 and TRBJ2-7; 10 nucleotides align to TRBD2. After removal of 7 bases from V and 5 bases from J, the junction contained 11 bases not matched to a gene. The CDR3 is 15 residues long. Germline V gene sequence: CDR1 WSHSY, CDR2 SAAADI.

This clonotype appeared a few times. The chain carries TRBV5-5 and TRBJ2-4; D possibly matches TRBD1 or TRBD2 (5 bases each). CDR3 size: 14 residues. With 2 bases removed from V and 5 bases from J, the gap between germline ends came to 11 bases. Germline V gives CDR1 SGHKS, CDR2 YYEKEE (reference sequence). The DNA of the CDR3 is TGTGCCAGCAGCTTTGGGGACCCTCAAAACATTCAGTACTTC. Its translation: CASSFGDPQNIQYF.

This clonotype was seen repeatedly, ten times or more. The chain is built from TRBV9 and TRBJ2-4, with no clear D. The germline V gene encodes CDR1 SGDLS and CDR2 YYNGEE. The CDR3 is 12 residues long. V lost 0 bases, J lost 8 bases, and 6 bases lay in between. CDR3 protein: CASSVGNDIQYF. DNA of the CDR3: TGTGCCAGCAGCGTAGGAAACGACATTCAGTACTTC.